This TCR beta chain was identified in a study of shared clonotypes between healthy human individuals. Trimming left V 4 bases short and J 2 bases short, with 12 bases between. The germline V gene encodes CDR1 MGHRA and CDR2 YSYEKL. The CDR3 covers 15 residues. Genomic DNA from each subset was divided evenly over several immunoSEQ plates. TCRdb's copy holds only in-frame clones and misses some; the assay was immunoSEQ multiplex PCR. Of approximately 110,000 clones listed, about 62% were seen once; the top ten hold around 24%. A note on this clone: In the same sample, other DNA sequences code for this CDR3.

The chain couples TRBV4-1 to TRBJ1-5, with D uncertain. The TCR sequence derives from a woman aged 30 to 39 in good health. The source material was memory CD8+ T cells sorted from blood. Regarding subset: CD45RO+ cells pooled with CCR7-negative TemRA cells. The CDR3 region is CASSLGTLGNQPQHF. The CDR3 DNA reads TGCGCCAGCAGCCTTGGTACACTTGGCAATCAGCCCCAGCATTTT.